This T cell receptor (beta chain) was captured by sequencing in a study of blood T cell repertoires in COVID-19. From germline, CDR1 is SGHVS and CDR2 FQNEAQ. V shed 5 bases and J 0 bases; nucleotides not matched to a gene: 5. This CDR3 comprises 15 residues. This clone occurred a few times. This table comes from immunoSEQ multiplex PCR, and its TCRdb copy is limited to in-frame clones, with some not included. The sample lists about 70,000 clones, 89% occurring once. Sequencing was performed on peripheral blood. This TCR came from a man in his sixties with acute or convalescent COVID-19. The V and J genes are TRBV7-8 and TRBJ2-3; 7 bases fit TRBD2. Here the CDR3 reads CASSISGASTDTQYF. Here the CDR3 DNA reads TGTGCCAGCAGCATAAGCGGGGCAAGCACAGATACGCAGTATTTT. Looking up the rest from reference TRBV7-8 and TRBJ2-3 gives the full variable domain: GAGVSQSPRYKVAKRGQDVALRCDPISGHVSLFWYQQALGQGPEFLTYFQNEAQLDKSGLPSDRFFAERPEGSVSTLKIQRTQQEDSAVYLCASSISGASTDTQYFGPGTRLTVL.